Below are 13 T cell receptor beta chains sequenced from a single sample in a study of blood T cells in healthy people across ages. Then a second PCR, running roughly 7 to 11 cycles, was carried out with a sample-barcoded 5' primer and a J-beta primer mix. Each CDR3 protein gets one entry after TCRdb re-called the 5' RACE reads with MiXCR. This table has hundreds of thousands of distinct CDR3 sequences, roughly 32% appearing once. Sequences were obtained from blood. These receptors were obtained from a woman of 80 years or more in good health.

At least ten counts were recorded for this clonotype. The V call is TRBV4-2, the J call TRBJ1-5, with unresolved D. Germline V gene sequence: CDR1 LGHNA, CDR2 YNFKEQ. V was trimmed by 0 bases and J by 4 bases, leaving 10 bases between them. CDR3 size: 15 residues. The CDR3 nucleotides read TGTGCCAGCAGCCAAGAGGGGTCAACTAATCAGCCCCAGCATTTT. Protein product: CASSQEGSTNQPQHF.

This clonotype has a count of ten or more. CDR3 sequence: CASSLDASGGAKTQYF. The CDR3 nucleotides read TGTGCCAGCAGCTTAGACGCTAGCGGGGGGGCCAAGACCCAGTACTTC. The chain has TRBV7-2 and TRBJ2-5; 12 bases line up with TRBD2. The CDR3 consists of 16 residues. Germline V gene lookup returns CDR1 SGHTA and CDR2 FQGNSA. V gave up 1 base and J gave up 6 bases; unmatched junction bases: 6. The variable domain in full, completed from reference TRBV7-2 and TRBJ2-5, reads GAGVSQSPSNKVTEKGKDVELRCDPISGHTALYWYRQSLGQGLEFLIYFQGNSAPDKSGLPSDRFSAERTGGSVSTLTIQRTQQEDSAVYLCASSLDASGGAKTQYFGPGTRLLVL.

This clonotype has only a few counts. A much larger clone sits a single nucleotide away, making a read error possible. The chain is built from TRBV12-3 or TRBV12-4 and TRBJ2-7; 7 bases align to TRBD1. The V and J ends lost 3 bases and 5 bases, in that order; junction bases with no gene match: 7. The CDR3 covers 14 residues. In DNA, the CDR3 is TGTGCCAGCAGTTTGACAGGGACAAGAAACGAGCAGTACTTC. As protein: CASSLTGTRNEQYF.

This clonotype was seen many times. The genes are TRBV28 and TRBJ1-2, with 7 bases lining up with TRBD1. This CDR3 spans 15 amino acids. The ends lost 5 bases at V and 4 bases at J; junction bases unmatched: 10. The V gene's germline CDR1 is MDHEN and CDR2 SYDVKM. DNA of the CDR3: TGTGCCAGCAGTCTACGACAGGGAAGACGCTATGGCTACACCTTC. It codes for CASSLRQGRRYGYTF.

This clonotype showed up just a few times. The genes are TRBV30 and TRBJ2-7; possible D gene TRBD2, 5 bases. Looked up from germline, CDR1 is GTSNPN and CDR2 is SVGIG (reference sequence). The CDR3 consists of 13 residues. Between the trimmed V and J ends, which lost 7 bases and 7 bases, there was a span of 20 bases. The CDR3 is CALQRFTGNEQYF. CDR3 coding DNA: TGTGCCTTACAGCGGTTCACGGGAAATGAGCAGTACTTC.

This clonotype was seen ten or more times. V gene TRBV7-9 combines with J gene TRBJ2-7, with a weak D call TRBD1 (6 bases). Germline CDR1 and CDR2: SEHNR and FQNEAQ (reference sequence). The V end was cut by 5 bases, the J end by 6 bases, with 17 bases between. There are 14 residues in the CDR3. CDR3 in DNA: TGTGCCAGCAGCCTCGGGACAAATTGGATCGAGCAGTACTTC. It codes for CASSLGTNWIEQYF.

This clonotype was seen ten or more times. This chain connects TRBV7-9 to TRBJ2-5; TRBD1 or TRBD2 may be the D gene (5 bases each). The CDR3 loop spans 17 amino acids. The V and J ends lost 0 bases and 2 bases respectively, with 16 bases between them. Germline CDR1 SEHNR, CDR2 FQNEAQ (reference sequence). Here the CDR3 reads CASSLARDGLLQETQYF. The CDR3 nucleotides read TGTGCCAGCAGCTTAGCCCGGGACGGCCTCCTTCAAGAGACCCAGTACTTC.

This clonotype was detected only a few times. A single base separates this from a much larger clone, so it may be a read error. This chain uses TRBV18 with TRBJ2-1, with 10 bases lining up with TRBD1. The J call may not be correct, given that the DNA end is closer to TRBJ2-7. Germline-derived CDR1 and CDR2 are KGHSH and LQKENI. This CDR3 spans 19 amino acids. The CDR3 reads CASSPRDRGPSIPYNEQYF. CDR3 coding DNA: TGTGCCAGCTCACCTAGGGACAGGGGCCCCAGCATCCCCTACAATGAGCAGTACTTC.

This clonotype showed up many times. The rearrangement joins TRBV10-3 to TRBJ2-7, with TRBD1 identical over 9 bases. In germline, CDR1 is ENHRY, CDR2 SYGVKD. V was pared by 2 bases and J by 5 bases, with 4 bases of the junction left unmatched. This CDR3 region has 14 residues. CDR3 amino acids: CAISEPGQGNEQYF. The DNA for the CDR3 is TGTGCCATCAGTGAGCCGGGACAGGGCAACGAGCAGTACTTC.

In its sample, this clonotype was seen many times. V and J are TRBV29-1 and TRBJ1-1, with D uncertain. Trimming left V 2 bases short and J 0 bases short, with 10 bases between. This CDR3 contains 14 residues. Germline values: CDR1 SQVTM, CDR2 ANQGSEA. The CDR3 DNA reads TGCAGCGTTGAACAGGTGAGGATGAACACTGAAGCTTTCTTT. The encoded protein is CSVEQVRMNTEAFF. Based on the CDR3 plus reference TRBV29-1 and TRBJ1-1, the full variable domain is SAVISQKPSRDICQRGTSLTIQCQVDSQVTMMFWYRQQPGQSLTLIATANQGSEATYESGFVIDKFPISRPNLTFSTLTVSNMSPEDSSIYLCSVEQVRMNTEAFFGQGTRLTVV.

This clonotype has at least ten counts. The CDR3 sequence: CASSSLDLAKNIQYF. The CDR3 DNA sequence: TGTGCCAGCAGTTCCCTCGACCTAGCCAAAAACATTCAGTACTTC. The chain combines TRBV27 with TRBJ2-4, with D unresolved. Trimming pared 4 bases from V and 0 bases from J, leaving 10 bases between. The CDR3 runs 15 residues. The germline CDR1 and CDR2 sequences are MNHEY and SMNVEV (reference sequence).

This clonotype has a count of ten or more. The rearrangement uses TRBV4-2 and TRBJ2-2, with TRBD2 identical over 7 bases. The CDR3 length is 17 residues. The germline gives CDR1 LGHNA, CDR2 YNFKEQ. The V segment lost 0 bases and the J segment 1 base; nucleotides outside the gene matches: 5. CDR3 region: CASSQDGRGGNTGELFF. In DNA form, the CDR3 reads TGTGCCAGCAGCCAAGACGGGCGCGGGGGGAACACCGGGGAGCTGTTTTTT.

This clonotype was counted ten times or more. V gene TRBV6-6 combines with J gene TRBJ1-1, with a weak D call TRBD1 (6 bases). V dropped 3 bases and J dropped 8 bases, with 16 bases sitting between them. The CDR3 runs 14 residues. CDR1 and CDR2 from the germline V gene are MNHNY and SVGAGI (reference sequence). CDR3 loop: CASSYLRDTFEAFF. The DNA of the CDR3 is TGTGCCAGCAGTTATCTCCGGGACACCTTCGAAGCTTTCTTT.